This TCR beta chain was recovered during a study of blood T cell repertoires in COVID-19. Per the germline V gene, CDR1 is KGHDR and CDR2 is SFDVKD. V shed 6 bases and J shed 8 bases, with 18 bases lying between them. The CDR3 consists of 14 residues. Libraries were prepared by immunoSEQ multiplex PCR; TCRdb keeps only in-frame clonotypes and omits some of them. Of 150,000 to 200,000 clones listed, less than 85% are singletons. The sequenced material came from peripheral blood. The source of this sequence is an elderly woman with acute or convalescent COVID-19. The rearrangement uses TRBV24-1 and TRBJ1-2, with a tentative D call TRBD1 (6 bases). The CDR3 protein is CATSSPGEGGGYTF. The CDR3 nucleotides read TGTGCCACCAGTTCGCCAGGGGAAGGGGGAGGCTACACCTTC.